This T cell receptor (beta chain) appears in the sequencing data of a study of PD-1 blockade in mismatch repair-deficient tumors. Comment on this clone: The antigen remains unidentified.

The CDR3 is 13 residues long. Germline CDR1 reads LNHDA; CDR2 reads SQIVND (reference sequence). J lost 5 bases, V lost 2 bases, and 3 bases had no gene match. Some clones are missing from TCRdb's copy, which holds only in-frame ones; the method was immunoSEQ multiplex PCR. Altogether more than 11,000 clones are present, approximately 80% being singletons, with the ten largest covering under 25%. The time point denotes: approximately ten-day in vitro stimulation with candidate neoantigen peptide 4. Under ten ELISpot-reactive neoantigen peptides each drove a 10-day in vitro stimulation. Points from the study as a whole: All three positive peptides came from frameshift mutations, yielding 140 or so blood TCRs. After pembrolizumab, tumor-resident clones rose rapidly, then generally contracted before radiologic responses.

This chain links TRBV19 with TRBJ2-7; 7 positions match TRBD2. The specimen comprised cells cultured in vitro, sampled from a patient treated with pembrolizumab. This clonotype was obtained from an adult with mismatch repair-deficient cancer. CDR3 in amino acids: CASSISGINEQYF. CDR3 bases: TGTGCCAGTAGTATAAGCGGGATCAACGAGCAGTACTTC.